This T cell receptor beta chain was identified in a study of blood T cells in healthy people across ages. Of note for this clonotype: Its matching antigen is unknown.

The individuals who served as donors were healthy Caucasians living in Russia, aged roughly 6 to 95. Findings and limits, study-wide: More naive CD4+ cells and higher diversity marked long-lived donors relative to aged donors.

CDR1 and CDR2 (germline): SGHTA, FQGNSA. V shed 5 bases and J 7 bases; nucleotides not matched to a gene: 4. The CDR3 has 13 residues. A second about 7 to 12 cycle PCR used barcoded and J-beta primers. A tag from a template-switch adaptor with 12 random nucleotides marked each cDNA molecule. TCRdb redid the calling of the 5' RACE reads with MiXCR, one entry per CDR3 protein. This table holds some 1 million distinct CDR3 sequences, around 45% found once. The sequence was obtained from a woman aged 60-75 years in good health. The sequenced sample consisted of blood. The J gene is TRBJ1-1, the V gene TRBV7-2, with 10 positions matching TRBD1. CDR3 nucleotide sequence: TGTGCCAGCAGCCACGGGACAGGGGATGAAGCTTTCTTT. This encodes CASSHGTGDEAFF. Together with reference TRBV7-2 and TRBJ1-1, the CDR3 gives the full variable domain: GAGVSQSPSNKVTEKGKDVELRCDPISGHTALYWYRQSLGQGLEFLIYFQGNSAPDKSGLPSDRFSAERTGGSVSTLTIQRTQQEDSAVYLCASSHGTGDEAFFGQGTRLTVV.